The rows below give T cell receptor beta chains drawn from one sample of a study of graft-versus-host responses after intestinal transplantation. These receptors are not linked to any known antigen. Here immunoSEQ multiplex PCR was the method, and the copy in TCRdb shows in-frame clones only, minus some. The sample contains tens of thousands of clones, around nine tenths of which appear only once. The specimen comprised unstimulated CD8+ T cells sorted from spleen or lymph node cells, sampled before intestinal transplant. The receptors here all came from a human donor who received an intestinal transplant. Each CDR3 is given with its conserved first and last residue. Fields, in order: CDR3 length, V gene, J gene, clone size, D gene, CDR3 protein, CDR3 DNA. D genes are given only for firm matches. The listing skips clone size in some rows; elsewhere it reads once, few, many or a size class.

CDR3 length: 16
V gene: TRBV15
J gene: TRBJ2-1
clone size: NA
D gene: TRBD2
CDR3 protein: CATSRDRLAVENEQFF
CDR3 DNA: TGTGCCACCAGCAGAGATCGGCTAGCGGTGGAGAATGAGCAGTTCTTC

CDR3 length: 11
V gene: TRBV29-1
J gene: TRBJ1-1
clone size: few
D gene: NA
CDR3 protein: CSVGMETEAFF
CDR3 DNA: TGCAGCGTTGGAATGGAGACTGAAGCTTTCTTT

CDR3 length: 15
V gene: TRBV5-1
J gene: TRBJ2-7
clone size: NA
D gene: NA
CDR3 protein: CASSLGVTAYYEQYF
CDR3 DNA: TGCGCCAGCAGCTTGGGCGTGACAGCGTACTACGAGCAGTACTTC

CDR3 length: 14
V gene: TRBV19
J gene: TRBJ2-1
clone size: NA
D gene: TRBD2
CDR3 protein: CASNRGGSRNEQFF
CDR3 DNA: TGTGCCAGTAATAGGGGCGGGAGCAGGAATGAGCAGTTCTTC

CDR3 length: 17
V gene: TRBV28
J gene: TRBJ2-1
clone size: NA
D gene: TRBD2
CDR3 protein: CASSLGTSGSLHNEQFF
CDR3 DNA: TGTGCCAGCAGTTTAGGGACTAGCGGGAGTTTGCACAATGAGCAGTTCTTC

CDR3 length: 13
V gene: TRBV7-2
J gene: TRBJ2-7
clone size: NA
D gene: NA
CDR3 protein: CASSLQALYEQYF
CDR3 DNA: TGTGCCAGCAGCCTTCAGGCACTCTACGAGCAGTACTTC

CDR3 length: 16
V gene: TRBV21-1
J gene: TRBJ1-2
clone size: NA
D gene: NA
CDR3 protein: CASSKGGRGRVSGYTF
CDR3 DNA: TGTGCCAGCAGCAAAGGGGGCAGGGGCAGAGTGTCGGGCTACACCTTC

CDR3 length: 15
V gene: TRBV6-5
J gene: TRBJ2-1
clone size: NA
D gene: TRBD2
CDR3 protein: CASSPSGDGGGEQFF
CDR3 DNA: TGTGCCAGCAGCCCTAGCGGGGACGGGGGAGGTGAGCAGTTCTTC

CDR3 length: 15
V gene: TRBV10-2
J gene: TRBJ2-1
clone size: NA
D gene: TRBD2
CDR3 protein: CASPTLAVLYNEQFF
CDR3 DNA: TGCGCCAGCCCTACTCTAGCGGTCCTATACAATGAGCAGTTCTTC

CDR3 length: 17
V gene: TRBV4-3
J gene: TRBJ2-3
clone size: NA
D gene: TRBD1
CDR3 protein: CASSHLGGQGESDTQYF
CDR3 DNA: TGCGCCAGCAGCCACCTAGGCGGACAGGGGGAATCAGATACGCAGTATTTT

CDR3 length: 15
V gene: TRBV10-2
J gene: TRBJ1-2
clone size: NA
D gene: TRBD1
CDR3 protein: CASSDWTGLGYGYTF
CDR3 DNA: TGCGCCAGCAGTGACTGGACAGGGTTGGGCTATGGCTACACCTTC

CDR3 length: 15
V gene: TRBV4-1
J gene: TRBJ1-2
clone size: NA
D gene: NA
CDR3 protein: CASSHLMSTNYGYTF
CDR3 DNA: TGCGCCAGCAGCCACCTCATGAGTACTAACTATGGCTACACCTTC

CDR3 length: 13
V gene: TRBV27
J gene: TRBJ2-3
clone size: NA
D gene: TRBD2
CDR3 protein: CASRGTSEDTQYF
CDR3 DNA: TGTGCCAGCAGAGGGACTAGTGAGGATACGCAGTATTTT

CDR3 length: 17
V gene: TRBV19
J gene: TRBJ1-4
clone size: NA
D gene: TRBD1
CDR3 protein: CASSIDDRGDEDEKLFF
CDR3 DNA: TGTGCCAGTAGTATTGACGACAGGGGGGATGAGGATGAAAAACTGTTTTTT

CDR3 length: 11
V gene: TRBV20-1
J gene: TRBJ2-1
clone size: few
D gene: NA
CDR3 protein: CSAREGPEQFF
CDR3 DNA: TGCAGTGCTAGGGAGGGACCAGAGCAGTTCTTC

CDR3 length: 15
V gene: TRBV6-6
J gene: TRBJ2-7
clone size: NA
D gene: TRBD2
CDR3 protein: CASSYELAGDHEQYF
CDR3 DNA: TGTGCCAGCAGTTATGAACTAGCGGGGGATCACGAGCAGTACTTC

CDR3 length: 14
V gene: TRBV27
J gene: TRBJ1-5
clone size: NA
D gene: NA
CDR3 protein: CASRPLGADQPQHF
CDR3 DNA: TGTGCCAGCAGGCCTTTGGGGGCGGATCAGCCCCAGCATTTT

CDR3 length: 15
V gene: TRBV4-1
J gene: TRBJ2-7
clone size: NA
D gene: TRBD2
CDR3 protein: CASSHLLAGSYEQYF
CDR3 DNA: TGCGCCAGCAGCCACCTTCTAGCGGGAAGCTACGAGCAGTACTTC

CDR3 length: 15
V gene: TRBV5-1
J gene: TRBJ2-7
clone size: NA
D gene: TRBD1
CDR3 protein: CASSESGTGAYEQYF
CDR3 DNA: TGCGCCAGCAGCGAGAGTGGGACAGGAGCCTACGAGCAGTACTTC

CDR3 length: 11
V gene: TRBV19
J gene: TRBJ2-2
clone size: NA
D gene: NA
CDR3 protein: CASSMSGELFF
CDR3 DNA: TGTGCCAGTAGTATGAGCGGGGAGCTGTTTTTT

CDR3 length: 15
V gene: TRBV6-5
J gene: TRBJ1-2
clone size: NA
D gene: TRBD1
CDR3 protein: CASSLNLDRAYGYTF
CDR3 DNA: TGTGCCAGCAGCCTCAACCTTGACAGGGCCTATGGCTACACCTTC

CDR3 length: 14
V gene: TRBV27
J gene: TRBJ1-2
clone size: once
D gene: TRBD1
CDR3 protein: CASSFTGTGRGYTF
CDR3 DNA: TGTGCCAGCAGTTTTACCGGGACAGGGCGCGGCTACACCTTC

CDR3 length: 11
V gene: TRBV14
J gene: TRBJ2-5
clone size: NA
D gene: NA
CDR3 protein: CASSQHETQYF
CDR3 DNA: TGTGCCAGCAGCCAACATGAGACCCAGTACTTC

CDR3 length: 14
V gene: TRBV6-1
J gene: TRBJ2-7
clone size: NA
D gene: TRBD1
CDR3 protein: CASSVVTGSYEQYF
CDR3 DNA: TGTGCCAGCAGTGTTGTGACAGGGAGCTACGAGCAGTACTTC

CDR3 length: 15
V gene: TRBV6-5
J gene: TRBJ1-2
clone size: NA
D gene: TRBD1
CDR3 protein: CASSYSSQGVYGYTF
CDR3 DNA: TGTGCCAGCAGTTACTCTTCCCAGGGGGTCTATGGCTACACCTTC

CDR3 length: 14
V gene: TRBV7-6
J gene: TRBJ2-5
clone size: NA
D gene: TRBD2
CDR3 protein: CASSGRLAQETQYF
CDR3 DNA: TGTGCCAGCAGCGGCCGACTAGCCCAGGAGACCCAGTACTTC

CDR3 length: 15
V gene: TRBV6-1
J gene: TRBJ1-5
clone size: few
D gene: NA
CDR3 protein: CASRTWGRINQPQHF
CDR3 DNA: TGTGCCAGCAGAACTTGGGGGCGAATAAACCAGCCCCAGCATTTT

CDR3 length: 12
V gene: TRBV10-2
J gene: TRBJ1-2
clone size: NA
D gene: NA
CDR3 protein: CASRAGAYGYTF
CDR3 DNA: TGCGCCAGCCGCGCGGGGGCCTATGGCTACACCTTC

CDR3 length: 17
V gene: TRBV7-2
J gene: TRBJ2-7
clone size: once
D gene: NA
CDR3 protein: CASSLATATGQFYEQYF
CDR3 DNA: TGTGCCAGCAGCTTAGCGACAGCTACCGGACAGTTCTACGAGCAGTACTTC

CDR3 length: 16
V gene: TRBV28
J gene: TRBJ2-3
clone size: NA
D gene: TRBD1
CDR3 protein: CASSEPPGGLTDTQYF
CDR3 DNA: TGTGCCAGCAGTGAACCCCCAGGGGGCCTCACAGATACGCAGTATTTT

CDR3 length: 19
V gene: TRBV21-1
J gene: TRBJ2-7
clone size: NA
D gene: NA
CDR3 protein: CASSKEQARGGPTSYEQYF
CDR3 DNA: TGTGCCAGCAGCAAAGAGCAGGCACGCGGGGGGCCCACTTCCTACGAGCAGTACTTC

CDR3 length: 15
V gene: TRBV30
J gene: TRBJ2-2
clone size: NA
D gene: NA
CDR3 protein: CAWNPGSGNIGELFF
CDR3 DNA: TGTGCCTGGAATCCGGGTTCCGGTAACATCGGGGAGCTGTTTTTT

CDR3 length: 17
V gene: TRBV19
J gene: TRBJ1-5
clone size: NA
D gene: TRBD1
CDR3 protein: CASSILPGTGGNQPQHF
CDR3 DNA: TGTGCCAGTAGTATCCTCCCCGGGACAGGAGGCAATCAGCCCCAGCATTTT

CDR3 length: 15
V gene: TRBV4-1
J gene: TRBJ2-1
clone size: few
D gene: TRBD2
CDR3 protein: CASSQVLAADNEQFF
CDR3 DNA: TGCGCCAGCAGCCAAGTACTAGCGGCCGACAATGAGCAGTTCTTC

CDR3 length: 15
V gene: TRBV11-2
J gene: TRBJ2-5
clone size: NA
D gene: TRBD2
CDR3 protein: CASSLTPLAGETQYF
CDR3 DNA: TGTGCCAGCAGCCTAACCCCTTTAGCGGGAGAGACCCAGTACTTC

CDR3 length: 15
V gene: TRBV4-1
J gene: TRBJ2-7
clone size: NA
D gene: TRBD1
CDR3 protein: CASSHSGDRGLEQYF
CDR3 DNA: TGCGCCAGCAGCCACTCTGGGGACAGGGGGCTCGAGCAGTACTTC

CDR3 length: 17
V gene: TRBV10-1
J gene: TRBJ2-1
clone size: NA
D gene: TRBD2
CDR3 protein: CASSDGTSGSIYNEQFF
CDR3 DNA: TGCGCCAGCAGTGACGGGACTAGCGGGTCGATCTACAATGAGCAGTTCTTC

CDR3 length: 16
V gene: TRBV19
J gene: TRBJ1-5
clone size: NA
D gene: TRBD1
CDR3 protein: CASSSQEQGAGQPQHF
CDR3 DNA: TGTGCCAGTAGTTCCCAGGAACAGGGGGCTGGTCAGCCCCAGCATTTT

CDR3 length: 13
V gene: TRBV7-9
J gene: TRBJ2-7
clone size: NA
D gene: NA
CDR3 protein: CASSLAIGGEQYF
CDR3 DNA: TGTGCCAGCAGCTTAGCGATAGGCGGCGAGCAGTACTTC

CDR3 length: 15
V gene: TRBV9
J gene: TRBJ1-5
clone size: NA
D gene: NA
CDR3 protein: CASSPRASGNQPQHF
CDR3 DNA: TGTGCCAGCAGCCCCCGGGCCTCAGGGAATCAGCCCCAGCATTTT

CDR3 length: 14
V gene: TRBV28
J gene: TRBJ1-6
clone size: NA
D gene: NA
CDR3 protein: CASREGQWGSPLHF
CDR3 DNA: TGTGCCAGCAGGGAAGGACAATGGGGTTCACCCCTCCACTTT

CDR3 length: 12
V gene: TRBV28
J gene: TRBJ2-1
clone size: NA
D gene: NA
CDR3 protein: CASSLQRNEQFF
CDR3 DNA: TGTGCCAGCAGCCTCCAGCGCAATGAGCAGTTCTTC

CDR3 length: 15
V gene: TRBV4-1
J gene: TRBJ2-3
clone size: NA
D gene: NA
CDR3 protein: CASSQVVGDTDTQYF
CDR3 DNA: TGCGCCAGCAGCCAAGTCGTCGGGGATACAGATACGCAGTATTTT

CDR3 length: 14
V gene: TRBV19
J gene: TRBJ2-6
clone size: NA
D gene: NA
CDR3 protein: CASSIHSGANVLTF
CDR3 DNA: TGTGCCAGTAGTATACACTCTGGGGCCAACGTCCTGACTTTC

CDR3 length: 11
V gene: TRBV4-1
J gene: TRBJ1-2
clone size: few
D gene: NA
CDR3 protein: CASRSYYGYTF
CDR3 DNA: TGCGCCAGCAGGTCCTACTATGGCTACACCTTC

CDR3 length: 14
V gene: TRBV28
J gene: TRBJ2-1
clone size: NA
D gene: NA
CDR3 protein: CASTALGSYNEQFF
CDR3 DNA: TGTGCCAGCACTGCACTAGGCTCCTACAATGAGCAGTTCTTC

CDR3 length: 14
V gene: TRBV6-6
J gene: TRBJ2-7
clone size: NA
D gene: TRBD1
CDR3 protein: CASRPGQGPREQYF
CDR3 DNA: TGTGCCAGCAGACCCGGACAGGGGCCACGAGAGCAGTACTTC

CDR3 length: 14
V gene: TRBV29-1
J gene: TRBJ2-5
clone size: NA
D gene: NA
CDR3 protein: CSVDSVVAQETQYF
CDR3 DNA: TGCAGCGTTGATTCAGTGGTGGCCCAAGAGACCCAGTACTTC

CDR3 length: 12
V gene: TRBV27
J gene: TRBJ1-2
clone size: NA
D gene: NA
CDR3 protein: CASSGGAYGYTF
CDR3 DNA: TGTGCCAGCAGTGGGGGGGCCTATGGCTACACCTTC

CDR3 length: 16
V gene: TRBV5-1
J gene: TRBJ1-4
clone size: NA
D gene: NA
CDR3 protein: CASSSEPQGSGEKLFF
CDR3 DNA: TGCGCCAGCAGCTCGGAACCACAGGGATCAGGGGAAAAACTGTTTTTT

CDR3 length: 15
V gene: TRBV6-4
J gene: TRBJ2-1
clone size: NA
D gene: TRBD2
CDR3 protein: CASSLLAGTLNEQFF
CDR3 DNA: TGTGCCAGCAGTCTACTAGCGGGAACATTGAATGAGCAGTTCTTC

CDR3 length: 15
V gene: TRBV7-8
J gene: TRBJ1-2
clone size: NA
D gene: NA
CDR3 protein: CASSLLEQGRDGYTF
CDR3 DNA: TGTGCCAGCAGCCTACTCGAGCAGGGAAGAGATGGCTACACCTTC

CDR3 length: 16
V gene: TRBV7-9
J gene: TRBJ1-2
clone size: NA
D gene: TRBD1
CDR3 protein: CASSWDSAQTNYGYTF
CDR3 DNA: TGTGCCAGCAGCTGGGACAGTGCCCAAACTAACTATGGCTACACCTTC